This is a list of T cell receptor beta chains from one sample in a study of blood T cell repertoires in COVID-19. Clones were read by immunoSEQ multiplex PCR, and TCRdb kept only the in-frame ones, dropping some. The data hold about 180,000 clones, with approximately 81% observed a single time. The sample taken for sequencing was peripheral blood. Every receptor here comes from a woman older than 75 with active or convalescent COVID-19. The CDR3 runs from the conserved cysteine through the conserved F or W. Where a row states a size, it is once, few, many or the class of an expanded clone; other rows omit it.

clone size,J gene,V gene,CDR3 protein
NA,TRBJ2-4,TRBV7-9,CASSRTSGRENIQYF
NA,TRBJ2-6,TRBV18,CASSPDTSGANVLTF
NA,TRBJ1-1,TRBV7-2,CASKGQGNTEAFF
once,TRBJ1-2,TRBV3-1/TRBV3-2,CASSQAGGAGNYGYTF
NA,TRBJ2-3,TRBV27,CASGPEVATDTQYF
few,TRBJ2-1,TRBV5-7,CASSSLGSYNEQFF
NA,TRBJ2-2,TRBV18,CASSPLQGNTGELFF
NA,TRBJ1-3,TRBV9,CASSVGQNSGNTIYF
NA,TRBJ2-3,TRBV24-1,CATGKDGGDTQYF
NA,TRBJ2-1,TRBV28,CASSTSGRTYNEQFF
NA,TRBJ2-1,TRBV3-1/TRBV3-2,CASSRTGITYNEQFF
NA,TRBJ1-1,TRBV9,CASSVRDSYMNTEAFF
NA,TRBJ1-2,TRBV10-3,CAISEAGYGYTF
NA,TRBJ1-5,TRBV19,CASSIPAGIGNQPQHF
NA,TRBJ1-5,TRBV28,CASSPPPGQVGQPQHF
NA,TRBJ2-1,TRBV6-5,CASRETGYDNEQFF
NA,TRBJ2-7,TRBV6-5,CASTRERRGKYF
few,TRBJ1-2,TRBV28,CASSSSRTDITYGYTF
once,TRBJ2-5,TRBV4-1,CASSQESRPLETQYF
few,TRBJ1-1,TRBV30,CASQGRAAGEAFF
NA,TRBJ2-1,TRBV5-1,CASSLVGPGVGEQFF
NA,TRBJ2-7,TRBV28,CASSLWGQGGEQYF
once,TRBJ1-5,TRBV11-2,CASSPGTGYQPQHF
NA,TRBJ2-7,TRBV18,CASSQGQVNEQYF
NA,TRBJ1-3,TRBV30,CAWSVQSGNTIYF
NA,TRBJ2-3,TRBV10-1,CASSESTAPITQYF
NA,TRBJ2-2,TRBV2,CASNLAGGGTNTGELFF
NA,TRBJ1-6,TRBV2,CASKGTVNSPLHF
many,TRBJ2-7,TRBV10-3,CAIVRGPRSSEQYF
once,TRBJ1-5,TRBV7-2,CASSTRDRGGGNQPQHF
NA,TRBJ2-7,TRBV19,CASSIAGVSGEQYF
few,TRBJ2-7,TRBV5-5,CASSLPGLHEQYF
once,TRBJ1-2,TRBV5-1,CASSLNGRGYGYTF
NA,TRBJ2-7,TRBV7-8,CASSLALAHYSYEQYF
few,TRBJ1-6,TRBV4-1,CASSQAGQDDSPLHF
NA,TRBJ1-1,TRBV5-4,CASSLELRVNTEAFF
NA,TRBJ2-7,TRBV5-4,CASSIPGTGNEQYF
NA,TRBJ2-5,TRBV7-7,CASSLATSPEETQYF
once,TRBJ2-1,TRBV7-9,CASSLVRAYYNEQFF
NA,TRBJ1-1,TRBV28,CASSLLQGDTEAFF
NA,TRBJ1-5,TRBV4-2,CASSPGQGPARPQHF
once,TRBJ1-4,TRBV19,CASSPRQGAGEKLFF
NA,TRBJ2-1,TRBV2,CASSERRDSYNEQFF
NA,TRBJ2-7,TRBV2,CASSDQGAIYEQYF
NA,TRBJ1-2,TRBV9,CASSVVAGNGYTF
NA,TRBJ2-7,TRBV3-1/TRBV3-2,CASSPPGVYEQYF
NA,TRBJ1-6,TRBV14,CASSLGSSAPLHF
NA,TRBJ1-1,TRBV7-3,CASGARANTEAFF
NA,TRBJ2-6,TRBV4-1,CASSQEQGFSSSGANVLTF
NA,TRBJ1-1,TRBV6-5,CASSTSTGPTEAFF
few,TRBJ2-1,TRBV12-5,CASGPSGQGKKFF